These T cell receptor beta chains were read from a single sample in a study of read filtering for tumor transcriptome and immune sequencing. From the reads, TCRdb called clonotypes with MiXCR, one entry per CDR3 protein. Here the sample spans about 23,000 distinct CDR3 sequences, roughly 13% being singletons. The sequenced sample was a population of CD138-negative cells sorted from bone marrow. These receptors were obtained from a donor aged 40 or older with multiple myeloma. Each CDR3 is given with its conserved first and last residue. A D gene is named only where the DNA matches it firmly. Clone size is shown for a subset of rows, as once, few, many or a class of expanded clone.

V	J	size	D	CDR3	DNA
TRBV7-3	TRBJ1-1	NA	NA	CASSLSVGTEAFF	TGTGCCAGCAGCCTTTCCGTCGGCACTGAAGCTTTCTTT
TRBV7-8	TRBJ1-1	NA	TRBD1	CASSKTGIRTEAFF	TGTGCCAGCAGCAAGACAGGGATTAGGACTGAAGCTTTCTTT
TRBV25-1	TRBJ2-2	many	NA	CASKLSGNGELFF	TGTGCCAGCAAATTAAGCGGTAACGGGGAGCTGTTTTTT
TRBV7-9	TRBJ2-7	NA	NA	CASSSGGNLYEQYF	TGTGCCAGCAGCTCAGGAGGGAATCTCTACGAGCAGTACTTC
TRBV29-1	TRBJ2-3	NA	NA	CSVVQGNLRTDTQYF	TGCAGCGTTGTCCAAGGAAACCTCCGCACAGATACGCAGTATTTT
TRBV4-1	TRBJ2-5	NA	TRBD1	CASSYTGGRETQYF	TGCGCCAGCAGCTATACAGGGGGCAGGGAGACCCAGTACTTC
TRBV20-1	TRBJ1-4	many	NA	CSARDGWGYEKLFF	TGCAGTGCTAGAGATGGTTGGGGGTATGAAAAACTGTTTTTT
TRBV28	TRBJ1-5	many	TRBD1	CASTWAGGGQPQHF	TGTGCCAGCACTTGGGCAGGGGGCGGTCAGCCCCAGCATTTT
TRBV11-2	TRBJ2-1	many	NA	CASSSFSGSYNEQFF	TGTGCCAGCAGCTCATTTAGCGGCTCCTACAATGAGCAGTTCTTC
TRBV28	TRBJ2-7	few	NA	CASSWGVPYEQYF	TGTGCCAGCAGTTGGGGAGTTCCCTACGAGCAGTACTTC
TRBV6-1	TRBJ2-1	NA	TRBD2	CASSAAGLSGNEQFF	TGTGCCAGCAGTGCTGCGGGACTAAGCGGCAATGAGCAGTTCTTC
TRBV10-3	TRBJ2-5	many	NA	CAISGQPQETQYF	TGTGCCATCAGTGGTCAGCCACAAGAGACCCAGTACTTC
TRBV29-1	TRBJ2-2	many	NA	CSVDEPGHGGELFF	TGCAGCGTAGACGAGCCGGGGCATGGCGGGGAGCTGTTTTTT
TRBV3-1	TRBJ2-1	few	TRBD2	CASSRTSGGNEQFF	TGTGCCAGCAGCCGGACTAGCGGCGGCAATGAGCAGTTCTTC
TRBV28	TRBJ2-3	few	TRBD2	CASSSRTSGLTDTQYF	TGTGCCAGCAGTTCTCGGACTAGCGGGCTCACAGATACGCAGTATTTT
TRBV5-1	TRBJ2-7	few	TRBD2	CASSFWLAGGQSSYEQYF	TGCGCCAGCAGCTTCTGGCTAGCGGGAGGGCAATCCTCCTACGAGCAGTACTTC
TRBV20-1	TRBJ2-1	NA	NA	CSAPGLTGECNEQFF	TGCAGTGCTCCCGGACTAACGGGCGAGTGCAATGAGCAGTTCTTC
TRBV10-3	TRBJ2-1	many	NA	CAISAGEEFNEQFF	TGTGCCATCAGTGCGGGAGAGGAATTCAATGAGCAGTTCTTC
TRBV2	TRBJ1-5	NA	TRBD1	CASSEDRGGYQPQHF	TGTGCCAGCAGTGAAGACAGGGGTGGGTATCAGCCCCAGCATTTT
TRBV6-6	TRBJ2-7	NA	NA	CASRYSGTSYEQYF	TGTGCCAGCCGTTACTCCGGTACTAGCTACGAGCAGTACTTC
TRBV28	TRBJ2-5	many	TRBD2	CASSAGDQETQYF	TGTGCCAGCAGTGCGGGAGACCAAGAGACCCAGTACTTC
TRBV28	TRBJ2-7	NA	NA	CASSLQSEQYF	TGTGCCAGCAGTTTACAAAGCGAGCAGTACTTC
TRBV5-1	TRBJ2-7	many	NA	CASSPNDSYEQYF	TGCGCCAGCAGCCCGAACGACAGCTACGAGCAGTACTTC
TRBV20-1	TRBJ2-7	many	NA	CSATPPGSEQYF	TGCAGTGCTACCCCCCCAGGGTCCGAGCAGTACTTC
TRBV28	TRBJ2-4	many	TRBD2	CASSTPSGLGKNIQYF	TGTGCCAGCAGTACCCCTAGCGGGTTAGGCAAAAACATTCAGTACTTC
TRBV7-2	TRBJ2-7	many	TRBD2	CASSLARLAGGSEQYF	TGTGCCAGCAGCTTAGCGCGCCTAGCGGGAGGGTCCGAGCAGTACTTC
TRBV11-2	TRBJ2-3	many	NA	CASSLVGSLDTQYF	TGTGCCAGCAGCTTGGTAGGGAGTTTGGATACGCAGTATTTT
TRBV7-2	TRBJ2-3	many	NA	CASSLNGPTVRTDTQYF	TGTGCCAGCAGCTTAAATGGGCCGACGGTCCGCACAGATACGCAGTATTTT
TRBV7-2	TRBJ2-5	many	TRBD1	CASSLGQGQETQYF	TGTGCCAGCAGCTTGGGACAGGGACAAGAGACCCAGTACTTC
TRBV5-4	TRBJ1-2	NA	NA	CASSLDGNYGYTF	TGTGCCAGCAGCTTGGACGGCAACTATGGCTACACCTTC
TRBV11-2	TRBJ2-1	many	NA	CASSLEAAGYYEQFF	TGTGCCAGCAGCTTAGAGGCGGCGGGATATTATGAGCAGTTCTTC
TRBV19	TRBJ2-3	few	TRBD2	CASSPLAEPSDTQYF	TGTGCCAGTAGCCCACTAGCGGAGCCTTCAGATACGCAGTATTTT
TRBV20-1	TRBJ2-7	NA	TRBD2	CSASLTGTSGYEQYF	TGCAGTGCTAGTCTAACCGGGACTAGCGGCTACGAGCAGTACTTC
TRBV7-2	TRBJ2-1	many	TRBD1	CASSTLGQSYNEQFF	TGTGCCAGCAGCACCTTGGGACAGTCCTACAATGAGCAGTTCTTC
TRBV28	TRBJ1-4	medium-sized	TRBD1	CASSLEGTGDKLFF	TGTGCCAGCAGTTTGGAGGGGACAGGGGACAAACTGTTTTTT
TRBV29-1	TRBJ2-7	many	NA	CSATTPVSSYEQYF	TGCAGCGCCACAACCCCGGTGAGCTCCTACGAGCAGTACTTC
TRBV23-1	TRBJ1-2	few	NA	CASSQWDGRCYGYTF	TGCGCCAGCAGTCAATGGGACGGTCGATGCTATGGCTACACCTTC
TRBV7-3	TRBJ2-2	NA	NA	CASSLRQPNTGELFF	TGTGCCAGCAGCTTAAGGCAGCCGAACACCGGGGAGCTGTTTTTT
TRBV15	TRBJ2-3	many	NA	CATSRDGGANTDTQYF	TGTGCCACCAGCAGAGATGGGGGGGCCAACACAGATACGCAGTATTTT
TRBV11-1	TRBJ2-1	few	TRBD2	CASSSLRTSGKQNEQFF	TGTGCCAGCAGCTCCCTAAGGACTAGCGGGAAGCAGAATGAGCAGTTCTTC